The T cell receptor (beta chain) under discussion was sequenced for a study of CXCR3-negative and CXCR3-positive naive CD8 T cells. Regarding the study as a whole: Naive cells positive for CXCR3 carried more hydrophobic TRB CDR3s than CXCR3-negative ones.

As regards this clonotype: What it binds is not known.

The authors prepared UMI-labeled TRB cDNA libraries by 5' RACE. TCRdb re-called the 5' RACE reads and shows each CDR3 protein once, DNA omitted. The repertoire table contains 55,000 to 70,000 distinct CDR3 sequences. CDR3 length equals 14 residues. Germline assignment: CDR1 SGHTA and CDR2 FQGTGA. The rearrangement uses TRBV7-3 and TRBJ2-7. The source is a human donor in good health. Some clones in this sample may be carry-over from other donors' samples. Material for sequencing was naive CXCR3+ CD8+ T cells from blood. The sample's subset: CD45RO-CCR7+CD27+CD95- naive CD8+ T cells expressing CXCR3 (TNR3+). The CDR3 sequence is CASSLTVASYEQYF.